This TCR beta chain derives from a study of blood T cell repertoires in COVID-19 (dated by TCRdb to 2018 to 2021). Context from the whole study: Samples covering the acute and convalescent phases of COVID-19 were provided by collaborators in the United States, Italy and Spain. The material from the prospective study consisted of cDNA or gDNA derived from T cells, B-cell-depleted T cells, or PBMCs. Deeply sampled blood TCRbeta repertoires from subjects exposed to, actively infected with, or recovered from COVID-19 were included in the dataset. The repertoires were released in a freely available public database meant as a resource for research on the immune response to SARS-CoV-2. The samples were drawn from two sources: the first 160 participants of the ongoing ImmuneRACE study, and about 1,300 subjects contributed by 6 global collaborators. Nearly every sample came with metadata listing a de-identified subject ID, COVID-19 status, age in years and sex. Where HLA class I and class II types were available, the types were taken from metadata supplied by the sample provider, not from assay-based typing.

On the study overall, not on this receptor specifically: How much clinical and demographic metadata was included differed by source and by participant, and the metadata was provided uncurated.

Relative to germline, V is missing 0 bases and J is missing 0 bases, with 9 bases of the junction outside any gene match. The CDR3 contains 19 residues, cysteine and phenylalanine counted. Just CDR3 DNA is preserved here, 57 bases in frame from base 1. CDR1 SGHRS and CDR2 YFSETQ are derived from the germline V gene. TCRbeta CDR3 regions were amplified from genomic DNA by means of the immunoSEQ Assay, a bias-controlled multiplex PCR. Per the source publication's procedure: Nucleated cell counts per sample were estimated from amplification of reference gene primers within the assay. To quantify the absolute abundance of each unique TCRbeta CDR3 rearrangement, sequence reads were collapsed and filtered. For each sample, productive Simpson clonality was calculated by taking the square root of Simpson's diversity index across productive rearrangements. TCRdb limited this immuneACCESS table to in-frame rearrangements with V and J called. A share of clones is missing; checked studies link under half to unresolved V genes, and the rest is unexplained. From that table come the V and J calls and clone size; the DNA was used to work out D and trimming. In this sample the table shows about 260,000 clones, about nine tenths of which occur a single time. Approximately 2.5% of the sample is taken by the ten largest.

On this clone itself: No cognate antigen has been identified for it. No per-base quality is available; no much larger clone lies one base away.

In Seattle, one collaborating source enrolled patients while the infection was active and tracked those patients longitudinally over the course of disease. The collaborating institutions used their own protocols to collect whole blood in K2EDTA tubes. For TCRbeta analysis, collaborator samples were shipped as frozen whole blood, as isolated PBMCs, or as DNA extracted from either sample type. Sequenced: peripheral blood. The sequence joins TRBV5-1 to TRBJ1-5, with 10 junctional bases fitting TRBD1. The receptor's source is a person under 30 with COVID-19, enrolled during active disease. The DNA reads as follows: TGCGCCAGCAGCTTGGCCGGGACAGGGGTGGGTTATAGCAATCAGCCCCAGCATTTT. This codes for CASSLAGTGVGYSNQPQHF.